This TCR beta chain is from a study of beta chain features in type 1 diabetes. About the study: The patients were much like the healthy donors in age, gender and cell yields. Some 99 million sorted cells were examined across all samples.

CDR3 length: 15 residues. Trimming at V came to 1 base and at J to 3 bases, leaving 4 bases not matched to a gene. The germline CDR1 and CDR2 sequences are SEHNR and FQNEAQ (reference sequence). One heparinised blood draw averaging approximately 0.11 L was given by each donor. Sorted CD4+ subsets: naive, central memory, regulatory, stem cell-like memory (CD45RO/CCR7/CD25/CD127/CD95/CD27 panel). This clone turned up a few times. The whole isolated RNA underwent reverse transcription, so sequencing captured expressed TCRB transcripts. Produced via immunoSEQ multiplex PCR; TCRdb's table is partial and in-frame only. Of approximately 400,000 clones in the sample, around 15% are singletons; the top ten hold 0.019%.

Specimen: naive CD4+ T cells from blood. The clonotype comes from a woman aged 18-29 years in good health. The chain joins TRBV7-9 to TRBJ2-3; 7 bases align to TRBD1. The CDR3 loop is CASSLGQGVTDTQYF. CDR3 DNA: TGTGCCAGCAGCTTAGGACAGGGAGTAACAGATACGCAGTATTTT.